This T cell receptor beta chain appears in the sequencing data of a study of T cell responses to AZD1222 COVID-19 vaccine. Assay used: immunoSEQ multiplex PCR; TCRdb lists only in-frame clones, some missing. The sample gives about 130,000 clones, around 85% of which show up once; 7.9% is in the top ten. This CDR3 region has 15 residues. The germline V gene has CDR1 GTSNPN and CDR2 SVGIG (reference sequence). The germline V and J ends were trimmed by 1 base and 0 bases, with 9 bases remaining between them. Study-wide points: Just five to seven people given AZD1222 tested seropositive at baseline.

Notes on this clone: Its matching antigen is unknown.

The source of this sequence is an adult who received the MenACWY meningococcal vaccine as a control. The chain uses TRBV30 and TRBJ1-4; D perhaps matches TRBD1 (5 bases). The sample was peripheral blood, taken 28 days after the second dose of the MenACWY control vaccine. In nucleotides, the CDR3 is TGTGCCTGGAGTGGACAGTCTGCAACTAATGAAAAACTGTTTTTT. This encodes CAWSGQSATNEKLFF. The variable domain in full, completed from reference TRBV30 and TRBJ1-4, reads SQTIHQWPATLVQPVGSPLSLECTVEGTSNPNLYWYRQAAGRGLQLLFYSVGIGQISSEVPQNLSASRPQDRQFILSSKKLLLSDSGFYLCAWSGQSATNEKLFFGSGTQLSVL.